These 27 T cell receptor beta chains were sequenced from one sample in a study of metastatic and nonmetastatic thyroid tumors (TCRdb year 2020). The library was generated by PCR. Sequenced on an Illumina HiSeq 4000. TCRdb reanalyzed the raw reads on its own, using fastp at Q25 for trimming and MiXCR for clone calling, and kept in-frame beta chains. The sample table shows roughly 12,000 clones, and 38% are seen once. The ten biggest clones cover roughly 16% of the sample. None of the patients had been given any treatment before thyroid surgery. Sequenced input: tumor tissue. These receptors all come from a female donor with papillary thyroid cancer or a benign thyroid nodule (not recorded which). Some clones in this sample may be carry-over from other donors' samples.

The V call is TRBV2, the J call TRBJ2-7; 8 nucleotides align to TRBD1. Unmatched junction bases numbered 10, after V lost 5 bases and J lost 4 bases. The CDR3 totals 15 residues. Looked up from germline, CDR1 is SNHLY and CDR2 is FYNNEI. CDR3 in DNA: TGTGCCAGCAGTTTTCCAGGGGGCGAACGTTACGAGCAGTACTTC. It codes for CASSFPGGERYEQYF.

This clone has a handful of counts. V is TRBV6-2 or TRBV6-3 and J is TRBJ2-2; TRBD1 matches 9 bases. Germline-derived CDR1 and CDR2 are MNHEY and SVGEGT. Unmatched junction bases numbered 7, after V lost 2 bases and J lost 6 bases. The CDR3 is made up of 16 amino acids. In DNA form, the CDR3 reads TGTGCCAGCAGTTACCGCGGGACAGGGCAAGCCGGGGAGCTGTTTTTT. This codes for CASSYRGTGQAGELFF.

The gene calls are TRBV6-4 and TRBJ1-6, with 7 bases lining up with TRBD1. CDR1 and CDR2 (germline): MRHNA, SNTAGT. V was clipped by 5 bases and J by 5 bases; unmatched bases: 6. This CDR3 has 15 amino acids. CDR3 bases: TGTGCCAGCAGTTCCACCGGGACAGATAATTCACCCCTCCACTTT. Protein: CASSSTGTDNSPLHF.

This clone turned up a few times. The rearrangement uses TRBV20-1 and TRBJ1-2; D unresolved. This CDR3 is built from 14 residues. Germline lookup yields CDR1 DFQATT and CDR2 SNEGSKA (reference sequence). V was shortened by 0 bases and J by 4 bases, with 12 bases between the two germline ends. The CDR3 loop reads CSARDPASFYGYTF. The DNA of the CDR3 is TGCAGTGCTAGAGATCCGGCCAGCTTCTATGGCTACACCTTC.

This clone was counted once. The V call is TRBV30, the J call TRBJ2-3, with 14 positions matching TRBD2. This CDR3 spans 17 amino acids. The germline CDR1 and CDR2 sequences are GTSNPN and SVGIG (reference sequence). Trimming removed 0 bases from V and 3 bases from J; junction bases left unmatched: 5. The CDR3 is CAWSVPGLAGVTDTQYF. CDR3 bases: TGTGCCTGGAGTGTACCGGGACTAGCGGGAGTAACAGATACGCAGTATTTT.

This clone was recorded only once. The V and J genes are TRBV5-6 and TRBJ2-2; the D gene is possibly TRBD2 (5 bases). V lost 7 bases and J lost 7, with 17 bases in between. CDR1 and CDR2 (germline): SGHDT, YYEEEE. The CDR3 is 14 residues long. In nucleotides, the CDR3 is TGTGCCAGCTTGACGGCGGGCCATATCGGGGAGCTGTTTTTT. Translation gives CASLTAGHIGELFF. The full variable domain, with the rest looked up from reference TRBV5-6 and TRBJ2-2, is DAGVTQSPTHLIKTRGQQVTLRCSPKSGHDTVSWYQQALGQGPQFIFQYYEEEERQRGNFPDRFSGHQFPNYSSELNVNALLLGDSALYLCASLTAGHIGELFFGEGSRLTVL.

This chain connects TRBV20-1 to TRBJ1-6; 9 bases are a match to TRBD1. Germline-derived CDR1 and CDR2 are DFQATT and SNEGSKA (reference sequence). The V and J ends lost 0 bases and 5 bases, in that order; junction bases with no gene match: 5. The CDR3 has 16 amino acids. The CDR3 sequence is CSARDTGDRDNSPLHF. For the CDR3, the DNA is TGCAGTGCTAGAGATACGGGGGACAGGGATAATTCACCCCTCCACTTT.

This chain connects TRBV11-1 to TRBJ2-2; D may be TRBD1 (5 bases). Looked up from germline, CDR1 is SGHAT and CDR2 is FQDESV (reference sequence). Trimming pared 1 base from V and 0 bases from J, leaving 9 bases between. CDR3 length: 16 residues. CDR3 sequence: CASSLGGRANTGELFF. The DNA of the CDR3 is TGTGCCAGCAGCTTAGGTGGCAGGGCGAACACCGGGGAGCTGTTTTTT.

This clone was counted once. This sequence joins TRBV11-1 and TRBJ2-5, with 8 positions matching TRBD2. CDR1 and CDR2 from the germline V gene are SGHAT and FQDESV (reference sequence). The V gene end was trimmed by 2 bases and the J gene end by 1 base; junction bases not matched to a gene: 15. This CDR3 is built from 19 residues. The CDR3 here is CASSLTSPGGGMGQETQYF. CDR3 sequence (DNA): TGTGCCAGCAGCTTAACTAGCCCCGGGGGGGGAATGGGCCAAGAGACCCAGTACTTC.

The CDR3 DNA sequence: TGTGCCAGCACTTGGGGCAGCGAGAAGGGGGGCTACACCTTC. It codes for CASTWGSEKGGYTF. The chain links TRBV12-3 or TRBV12-4 to TRBJ1-2; tentative D call: TRBD1 (5 bases). CDR3 length equals 14 residues. V was cut by 7 bases and J by 8 bases, with 20 bases left in between.

This chain uses TRBV7-8 with TRBJ2-3; 8 bases agree with TRBD2. The ends lost 2 bases at V and 4 bases at J; junction bases unmatched: 11. This CDR3 spans 17 amino acids. Germline CDR1 SGHVS, CDR2 FQNEAQ. CDR3 coding DNA: TGTGCCAGCAGCTTAAGTACTAGCGGAACCCCTCCAGATACGCAGTATTTT. It yields the protein CASSLSTSGTPPDTQYF.

V usage is TRBV6-1 and J usage is TRBJ2-3; a possible D gene is TRBD1 (5 bases). The ends were cut back, 8 bases at V and 0 bases at J, with 9 bases in the middle. CDR1 and CDR2 from the germline V gene are MNHNS and SASEGT. There are 13 residues in the CDR3. This CDR3 is CASQTESTDTQYF. The CDR3 DNA reads as TGTGCCAGCCAGACAGAGAGCACAGATACGCAGTATTTT.

The chain has TRBV27 and TRBJ1-2, with a weak D call TRBD1 (5 bases). The CDR3 is 13 residues long. V was trimmed by 2 bases and J by 2 bases, leaving 6 bases between them. The germline gives CDR1 MNHEY, CDR2 SMNVEV (reference sequence). The chain's CDR3 is CASSLRGNYGYTF. The CDR3 nucleotides read TGTGCCAGCAGTTTACGGGGCAACTATGGCTACACCTTC.

CDR3 loop: CASSQEKGWDNQPQHF. The CDR3 DNA reads TGCGCCAGCAGCCAAGAAAAGGGTTGGGACAATCAGCCCCAGCATTTT. J is TRBJ1-5 and V is TRBV4-3; D unresolved. Germline CDR1 reads LGHNA; CDR2 reads YSLEER. This CDR3 comprises 16 residues. The V end lost 0 bases, the J end lost 3 bases, and 12 bases lay between the germline ends.

The sample holds a few counts of this clone. This chain joins TRBV6-4 and TRBJ1-6; D gene ambiguous. Per the germline V gene, CDR1 is MRHNA and CDR2 is SNTAGT. The V end lost 5 bases, the J end lost 3 bases, and 17 bases lay between the germline ends. The CDR3 extends over 17 amino acids. The CDR3 DNA reads as TGTGCCAGCAGTTACCCGGAACTAGAACTCTATAATTCACCCCTCCACTTT. It specifies CASSYPELELYNSPLHF.

This clone appeared a few times. V usage is TRBV6-1 and J usage is TRBJ2-1, with TRBD1 identical over 8 bases. The germline V gene encodes CDR1 MNHNS and CDR2 SASEGT. The CDR3 consists of 14 residues. J was trimmed by 8 bases and V by 6 bases; bases with no gene match: 9. CDR3 DNA sequence: TGTGCCAGCAGGACGGGACAGGCCAACCATGAGCAGTTCTTC. This sequence encodes CASRTGQANHEQFF.

The chain has TRBV20-1 and TRBJ2-1; TRBD2 matches at 10 bases. Looked up from germline, CDR1 is DFQATT and CDR2 is SNEGSKA (reference sequence). The trim removed 4 bases at V and 4 bases at J, leaving 4 bases unmatched. This CDR3 region has 14 residues. Here the CDR3 DNA reads TGCAGTGCTACTAGCGGGAGAGGGTACAATGAGCAGTTCTTC. This sequence encodes CSATSGRGYNEQFF.

This clone qualifies as large. The CDR3: CASGTSGNTIYF. The CDR3 DNA reads TGTGCCAGCGGCACCTCTGGAAACACCATATATTTT. This chain connects TRBV27 to TRBJ1-3, with D unclear. The CDR3 has 12 amino acids. V was clipped by 8 bases and J by 0 bases, with 5 bases between them. In germline, CDR1 is MNHEY, CDR2 SMNVEV (reference sequence).

The chain couples TRBV7-2 to TRBJ2-5; 7 bases line up with TRBD2. CDR3 size: 13 residues. CDR1 and CDR2 from the germline V gene are SGHTA and FQGNSA. With V trimmed by 5 bases and J by 2 bases, 2 bases remained unmatched. CDR3 DNA sequence: TGTGCCAGCAGCGCGGGACTACAAGAGACCCAGTACTTC. Translated: CASSAGLQETQYF.

This clone has a handful of counts. V and J are TRBV6-1 and TRBJ2-7; a weak D match, TRBD2 (6 bases). Looked up from germline, CDR1 is MNHNS and CDR2 is SASEGT. CDR3 size: 13 residues. The ends were cut back, 5 bases at V and 6 bases at J, with 14 bases in the middle. DNA of the CDR3: TGTGCCAGCAGTAGCGGGTGGGGATTCGAGCAGTACTTC. Translating gives CASSSGWGFEQYF.

V and J are TRBV2 and TRBJ1-5, with D perhaps TRBD1 (5 bases). From germline, CDR1 is SNHLY and CDR2 FYNNEI. V was trimmed by 2 bases and J by 1 base, leaving 9 bases between them. CDR3 length equals 15 residues. The DNA for the CDR3 is TGTGCCAGCAGTGAATGGCAGGGAAGCAATCAGCCCCAGCATTTT. It translates to CASSEWQGSNQPQHF.

The chain links TRBV5-1 to TRBJ2-3; 9 bases line up with TRBD2. The CDR3 is 16 residues long. CDR1 SGHRS and CDR2 YFSETQ come from the germline V gene. J was trimmed by 2 bases and V by 0 bases; bases with no gene match: 4. The CDR3 DNA is TGCGCCAGCAGCTTGGCCGCGGGAGGGCTCACAGATACGCAGTATTTT. This encodes CASSLAAGGLTDTQYF.

This clone came up a few times. V gene TRBV6-1 combines with J gene TRBJ1-2, with no clear D. The germline V gene has CDR1 MNHNS and CDR2 SASEGT. V was pared by 9 bases and J by 5 bases, with 13 bases between. The CDR3 totals 12 residues. The CDR3 DNA sequence: TGTGCCAGGCGGCCGGGGAGGTATGGCTACACCTTC. Its translation: CARRPGRYGYTF.

The CDR3 region is CASSVDLTGELFF. DNA for the CDR3: TGTGCCAGCAGCGTAGACTTGACCGGGGAGCTGTTTTTT. The chain links TRBV9 to TRBJ2-2; no clear D. V lost 0 bases and J 5 bases, leaving 5 bases between the germline ends. This CDR3 spans 13 amino acids. Germline-derived CDR1 and CDR2 are SGDLS and YYNGEE.

The V gene is TRBV6-1, the J gene TRBJ1-3, with 7 bases aligning to TRBD1. This CDR3 contains 16 residues. J lost 0 bases, V lost 9 bases, and 11 bases had no gene match. Germline V CDR1 and CDR2: MNHNS, SASEGT. The DNA of the CDR3 is TGTGCCAGTAAGAGGACAGGCGTCGACTCTGGAAACACCATATATTTT. It translates to CASKRTGVDSGNTIYF.

This clone was detected only a few times. The chain uses TRBV24-1 and TRBJ2-5; a weak D match, TRBD1 (6 bases). V lost 4 bases, J lost 3 bases, and 17 bases lay in between. This CDR3 contains 16 residues. CDR1 is KGHDR, CDR2 SFDVKD, per germline. The CDR3 sequence: CATSDPPGTTKETQYF. CDR3 in DNA: TGTGCCACCAGTGACCCCCCCGGGACAACAAAAGAGACCCAGTACTTC.

The chain employs TRBV6-1 and TRBJ2-5; D remains ambiguous. Deletions cut 7 bases from V and 5 bases from J, with 14 bases between. CDR1 and CDR2 (germline): MNHNS, SASEGT. CDR3 length equals 13 residues. The CDR3 region has the DNA TGTGCCAGCACCCTGACCGCAGAGGAGACCCAGTACTTC. It codes for CASTLTAEETQYF.